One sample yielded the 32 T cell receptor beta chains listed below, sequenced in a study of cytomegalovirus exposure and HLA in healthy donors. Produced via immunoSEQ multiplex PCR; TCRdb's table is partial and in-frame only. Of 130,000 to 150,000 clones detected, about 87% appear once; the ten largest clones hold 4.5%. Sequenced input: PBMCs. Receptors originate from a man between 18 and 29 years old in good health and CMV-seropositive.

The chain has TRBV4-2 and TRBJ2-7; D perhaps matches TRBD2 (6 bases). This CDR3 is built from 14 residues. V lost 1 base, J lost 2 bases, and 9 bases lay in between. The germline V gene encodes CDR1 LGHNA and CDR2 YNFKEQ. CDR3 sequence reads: CASSQGAGPYEQYF. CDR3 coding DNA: TGTGCCAGCAGCCAAGGGGCGGGACCCTACGAGCAGTACTTC.

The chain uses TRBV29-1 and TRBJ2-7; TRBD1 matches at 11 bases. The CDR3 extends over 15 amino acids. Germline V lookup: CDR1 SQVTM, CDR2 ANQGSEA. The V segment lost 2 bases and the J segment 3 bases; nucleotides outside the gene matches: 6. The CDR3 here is CSVELRGQGVYEQYF. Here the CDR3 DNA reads TGCAGCGTTGAACTCAGGGGACAGGGGGTCTACGAGCAGTACTTC.

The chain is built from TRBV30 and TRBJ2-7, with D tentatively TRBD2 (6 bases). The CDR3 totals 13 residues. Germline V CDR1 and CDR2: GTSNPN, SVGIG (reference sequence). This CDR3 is CASLRDSTYEQYF. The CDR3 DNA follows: TGTGCGTCCCTCCGGGACTCAACCTACGAGCAGTACTTC. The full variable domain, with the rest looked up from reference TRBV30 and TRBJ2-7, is SQTIHQWPATLVQPVGSPLSLECTVEGTSNPNLYWYRQAAGRGLQLLFYSVGIGQISSEVPQNLSASRPQDRQFILSSKKLLLSDSGFYLCASLRDSTYEQYFGPGTRLTVT.

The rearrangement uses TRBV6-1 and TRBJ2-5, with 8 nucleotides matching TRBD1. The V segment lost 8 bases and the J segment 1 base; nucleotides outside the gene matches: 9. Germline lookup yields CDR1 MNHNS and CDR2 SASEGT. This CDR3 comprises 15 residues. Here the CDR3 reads CASPEGQGAQETQYF. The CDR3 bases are TGTGCCAGCCCTGAGGGGCAGGGGGCCCAAGAGACCCAGTACTTC.

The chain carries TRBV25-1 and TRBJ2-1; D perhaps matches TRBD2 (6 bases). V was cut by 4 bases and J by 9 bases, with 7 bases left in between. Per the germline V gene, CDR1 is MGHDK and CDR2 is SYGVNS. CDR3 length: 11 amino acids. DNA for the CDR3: TGTGCCAGCAGTGGCGGGGCTGAGCAGTTCTTC. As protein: CASSGGAEQFF. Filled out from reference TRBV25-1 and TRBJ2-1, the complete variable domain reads EADIYQTPRYLVIGTGKKITLECSQTMGHDKMYWYQQDPGMELHLIHYSYGVNSTEKGDLSSESTVSRIRTEHFPLTLESARPSHTSQYLCASSGGAEQFFGPGTRLTVL.

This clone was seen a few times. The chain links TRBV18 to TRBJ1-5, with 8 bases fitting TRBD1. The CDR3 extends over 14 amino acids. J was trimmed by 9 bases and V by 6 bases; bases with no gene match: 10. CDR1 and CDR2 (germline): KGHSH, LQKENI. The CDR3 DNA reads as TGTGCCAGCTCTCTAGACAGGGGACAGAGGCCCCAGCATTTT. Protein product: CASSLDRGQRPQHF.

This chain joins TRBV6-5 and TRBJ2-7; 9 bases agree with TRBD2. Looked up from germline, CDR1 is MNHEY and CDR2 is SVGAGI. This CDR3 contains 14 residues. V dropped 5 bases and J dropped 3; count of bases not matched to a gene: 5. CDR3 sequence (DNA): TGTGCCAGCAGTAGACTAGCGGACGACTACGAGCAGTACTTC. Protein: CASSRLADDYEQYF.

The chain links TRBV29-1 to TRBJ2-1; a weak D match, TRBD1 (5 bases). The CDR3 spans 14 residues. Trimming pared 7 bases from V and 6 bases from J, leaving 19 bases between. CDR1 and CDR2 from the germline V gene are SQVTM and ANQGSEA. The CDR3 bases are TGCAGCGCACTTTCGCCACGACAGTTCAATGAGCAGTTCTTC. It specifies CSALSPRQFNEQFF.

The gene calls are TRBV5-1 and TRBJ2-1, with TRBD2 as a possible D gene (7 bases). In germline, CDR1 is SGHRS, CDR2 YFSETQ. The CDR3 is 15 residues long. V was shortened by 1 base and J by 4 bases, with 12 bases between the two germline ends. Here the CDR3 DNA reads TGCGCCAGCAGCTTGATGCGGGGGACATACAATGAGCAGTTCTTC. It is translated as CASSLMRGTYNEQFF.

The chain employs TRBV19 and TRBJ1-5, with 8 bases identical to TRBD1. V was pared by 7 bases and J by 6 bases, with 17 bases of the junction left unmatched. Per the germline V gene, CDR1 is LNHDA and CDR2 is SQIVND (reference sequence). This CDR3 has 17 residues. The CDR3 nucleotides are TGTGCCAGTAAAGGGGAATTAGGACAGGGATGGATTCAGCCCCAGCATTTT. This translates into CASKGELGQGWIQPQHF.

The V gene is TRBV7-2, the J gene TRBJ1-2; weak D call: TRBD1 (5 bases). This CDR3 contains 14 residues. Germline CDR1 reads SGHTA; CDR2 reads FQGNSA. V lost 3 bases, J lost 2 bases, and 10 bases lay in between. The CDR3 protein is CASSLWRGNYGYTF. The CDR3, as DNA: TGTGCCAGCAGCTTGTGGCGGGGGAACTATGGCTACACCTTC.

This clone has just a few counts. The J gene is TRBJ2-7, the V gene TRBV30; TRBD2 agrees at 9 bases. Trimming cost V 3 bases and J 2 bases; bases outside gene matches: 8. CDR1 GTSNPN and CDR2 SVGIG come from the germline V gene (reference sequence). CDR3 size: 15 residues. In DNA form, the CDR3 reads TGTGCCTGGAGCGTCCCCTTAGCGGGAGCCTACGAGCAGTACTTC. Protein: CAWSVPLAGAYEQYF.

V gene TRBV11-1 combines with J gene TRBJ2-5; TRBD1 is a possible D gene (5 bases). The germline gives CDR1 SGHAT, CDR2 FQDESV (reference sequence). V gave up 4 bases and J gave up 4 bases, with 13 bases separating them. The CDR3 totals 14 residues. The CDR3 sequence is CASSSERGVETQYF. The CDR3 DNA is TGTGCCAGCAGCTCCGAAAGGGGTGTAGAGACCCAGTACTTC.

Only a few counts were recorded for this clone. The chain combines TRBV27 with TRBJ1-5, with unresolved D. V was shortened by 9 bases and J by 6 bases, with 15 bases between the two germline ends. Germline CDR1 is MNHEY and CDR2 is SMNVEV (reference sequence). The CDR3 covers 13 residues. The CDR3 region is CARYLSSGQPQHF. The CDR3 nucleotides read TGTGCCAGGTATTTATCGTCGGGTCAGCCCCAGCATTTT.

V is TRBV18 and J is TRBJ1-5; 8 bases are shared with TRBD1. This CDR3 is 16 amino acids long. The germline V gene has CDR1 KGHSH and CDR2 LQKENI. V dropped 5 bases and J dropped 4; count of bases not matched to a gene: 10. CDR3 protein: CASSSTYRGGNQPQHF. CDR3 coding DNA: TGTGCCAGCTCATCAACCTACAGGGGGGGAAATCAGCCCCAGCATTTT.

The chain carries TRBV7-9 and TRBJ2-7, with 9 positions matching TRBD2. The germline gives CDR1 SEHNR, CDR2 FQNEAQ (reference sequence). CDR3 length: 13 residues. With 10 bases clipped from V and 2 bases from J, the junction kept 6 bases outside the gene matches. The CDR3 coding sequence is TGTGCCACTCTAGCTAGCGGGGCCTACGAGCAGTACTTC. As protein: CATLASGAYEQYF.

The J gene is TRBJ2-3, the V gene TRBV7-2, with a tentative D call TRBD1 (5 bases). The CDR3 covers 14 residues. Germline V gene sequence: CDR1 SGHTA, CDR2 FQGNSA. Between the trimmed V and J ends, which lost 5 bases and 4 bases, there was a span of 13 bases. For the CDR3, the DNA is TGTGCCAGCAGCGATACAGGCACAGCAGATACGCAGTATTTT. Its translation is CASSDTGTADTQYF.

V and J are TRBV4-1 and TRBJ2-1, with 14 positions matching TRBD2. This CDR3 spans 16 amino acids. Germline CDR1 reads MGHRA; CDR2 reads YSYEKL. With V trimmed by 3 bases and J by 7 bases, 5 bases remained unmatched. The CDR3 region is CASSHPGTSGSNEQFF. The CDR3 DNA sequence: TGCGCCAGCAGCCACCCCGGGACTAGCGGGAGTAATGAGCAGTTCTTC.

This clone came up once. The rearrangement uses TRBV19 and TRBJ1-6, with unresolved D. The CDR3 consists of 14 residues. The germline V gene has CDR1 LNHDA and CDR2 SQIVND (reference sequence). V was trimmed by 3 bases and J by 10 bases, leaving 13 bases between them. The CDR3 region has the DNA TGTGCCAGTAGTATCGCGGATGATATGTCACCCCTCCACTTT. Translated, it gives CASSIADDMSPLHF. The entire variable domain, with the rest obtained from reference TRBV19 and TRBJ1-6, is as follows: DGGITQSPKYLFRKEGQNVTLSCEQNLNHDAMYWYRQDPGQGLRLIYYSQIVNDFQKGDIAEGYSVSREKKESFPLTVTSAQKNPTAFYLCASSIADDMSPLHFGNGTRLTVT.

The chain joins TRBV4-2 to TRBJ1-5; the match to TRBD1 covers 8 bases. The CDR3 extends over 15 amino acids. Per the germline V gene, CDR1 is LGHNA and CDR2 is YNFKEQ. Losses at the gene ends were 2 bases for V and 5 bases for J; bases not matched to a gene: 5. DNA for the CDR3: TGTGCCAGCAGCCAAAAACAGGGGGAGGATCAGCCCCAGCATTTT. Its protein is CASSQKQGEDQPQHF.

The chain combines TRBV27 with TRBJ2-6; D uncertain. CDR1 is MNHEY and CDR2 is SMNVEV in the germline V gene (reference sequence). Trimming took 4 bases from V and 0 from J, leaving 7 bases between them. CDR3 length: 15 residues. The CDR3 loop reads CASSSHSSGANVLTF. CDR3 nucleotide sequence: TGTGCCAGCAGTTCTCACAGCTCTGGGGCCAACGTCCTGACTTTC. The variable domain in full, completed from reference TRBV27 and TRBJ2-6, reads EAQVTQNPRYLITVTGKKLTVTCSQNMNHEYMSWYRQDPGLGLRQIYYSMNVEVTDKGDVPEGYKVSRKEKRNFPLILESPSPNQTSLYFCASSSHSSGANVLTFGAGSRLTVL.

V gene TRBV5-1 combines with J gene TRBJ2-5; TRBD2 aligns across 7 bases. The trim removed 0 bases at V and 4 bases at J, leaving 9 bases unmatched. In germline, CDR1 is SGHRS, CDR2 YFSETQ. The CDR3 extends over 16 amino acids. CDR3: CASSLGSGALPETQYF. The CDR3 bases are TGCGCCAGCAGCTTGGGAAGCGGGGCCCTCCCAGAGACCCAGTACTTC.

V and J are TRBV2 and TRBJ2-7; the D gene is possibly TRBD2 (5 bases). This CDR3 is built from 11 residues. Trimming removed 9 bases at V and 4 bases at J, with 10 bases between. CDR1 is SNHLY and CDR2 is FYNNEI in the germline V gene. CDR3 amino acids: CASQDWYEQYF. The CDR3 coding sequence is TGTGCCAGTCAGGACTGGTACGAGCAGTACTTC.

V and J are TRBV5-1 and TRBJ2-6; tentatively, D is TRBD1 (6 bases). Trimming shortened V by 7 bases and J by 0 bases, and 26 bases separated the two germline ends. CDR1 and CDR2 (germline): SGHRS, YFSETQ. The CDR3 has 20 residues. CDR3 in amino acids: CASGLKLGDKRPSGANVLTF. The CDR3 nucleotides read TGCGCCAGCGGATTAAAGTTAGGGGACAAAAGGCCCTCTGGGGCCAACGTCCTGACTTTC.

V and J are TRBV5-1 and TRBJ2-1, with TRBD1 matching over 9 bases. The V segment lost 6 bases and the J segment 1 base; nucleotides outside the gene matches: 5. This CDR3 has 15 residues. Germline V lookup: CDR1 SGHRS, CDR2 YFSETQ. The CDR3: CASTLQGASYNEQFF. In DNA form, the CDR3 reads TGCGCCAGCACCCTACAGGGGGCTTCCTACAATGAGCAGTTCTTC.

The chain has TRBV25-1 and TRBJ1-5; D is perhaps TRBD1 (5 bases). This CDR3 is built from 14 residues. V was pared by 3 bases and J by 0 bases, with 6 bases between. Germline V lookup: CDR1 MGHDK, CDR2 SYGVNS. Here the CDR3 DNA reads TGTGCCAGCAGTGACAGGGCTAGCAATCAGCCCCAGCATTTT. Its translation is CASSDRASNQPQHF.

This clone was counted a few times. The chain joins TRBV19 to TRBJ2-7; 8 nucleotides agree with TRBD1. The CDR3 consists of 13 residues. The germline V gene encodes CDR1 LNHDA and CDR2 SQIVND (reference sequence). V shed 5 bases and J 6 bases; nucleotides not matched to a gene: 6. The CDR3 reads CASSPGRGREQYF. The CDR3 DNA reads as TGTGCCAGTAGTCCCGGCAGGGGGCGCGAGCAGTACTTC.

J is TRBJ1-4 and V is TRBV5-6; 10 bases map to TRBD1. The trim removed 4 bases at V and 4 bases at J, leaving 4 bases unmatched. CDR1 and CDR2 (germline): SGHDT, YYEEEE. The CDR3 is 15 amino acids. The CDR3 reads CASSRRDRGNEKLFF. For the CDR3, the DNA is TGTGCCAGCAGCCGAAGGGACAGGGGTAATGAAAAACTGTTTTTT.

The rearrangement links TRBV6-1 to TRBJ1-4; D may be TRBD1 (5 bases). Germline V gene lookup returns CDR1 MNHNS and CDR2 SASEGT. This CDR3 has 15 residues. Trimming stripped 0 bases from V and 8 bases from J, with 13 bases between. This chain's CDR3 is CASSEAGGTHEKLFF. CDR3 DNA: TGTGCCAGCAGTGAAGCCGGGGGAACCCACGAAAAACTGTTTTTT.

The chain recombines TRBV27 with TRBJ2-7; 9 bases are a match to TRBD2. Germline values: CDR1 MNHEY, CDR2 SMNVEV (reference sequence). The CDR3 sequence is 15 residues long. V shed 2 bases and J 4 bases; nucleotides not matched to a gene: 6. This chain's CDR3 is CASSLAASGMYEQYF. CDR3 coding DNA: TGTGCCAGCAGTTTAGCGGCTAGCGGGATGTACGAGCAGTACTTC.

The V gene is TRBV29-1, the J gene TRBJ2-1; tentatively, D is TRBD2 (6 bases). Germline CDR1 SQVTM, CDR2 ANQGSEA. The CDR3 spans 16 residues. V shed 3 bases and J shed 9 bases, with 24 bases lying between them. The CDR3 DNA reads TGCAGCGTTGAGGAGGGTGGAGGACTGGGAGTAGGTGAGCAGTTCTTC. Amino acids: CSVEEGGGLGVGEQFF.

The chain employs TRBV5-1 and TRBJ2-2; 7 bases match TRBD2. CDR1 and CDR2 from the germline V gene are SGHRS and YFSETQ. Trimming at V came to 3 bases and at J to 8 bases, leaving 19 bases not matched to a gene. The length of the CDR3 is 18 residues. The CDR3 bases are TGCGCCAGCAGCTCAATTCCGCGCGGGGAGGGCCCCCAAGGGGAGCTGTTTTTT. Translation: CASSSIPRGEGPQGELFF.